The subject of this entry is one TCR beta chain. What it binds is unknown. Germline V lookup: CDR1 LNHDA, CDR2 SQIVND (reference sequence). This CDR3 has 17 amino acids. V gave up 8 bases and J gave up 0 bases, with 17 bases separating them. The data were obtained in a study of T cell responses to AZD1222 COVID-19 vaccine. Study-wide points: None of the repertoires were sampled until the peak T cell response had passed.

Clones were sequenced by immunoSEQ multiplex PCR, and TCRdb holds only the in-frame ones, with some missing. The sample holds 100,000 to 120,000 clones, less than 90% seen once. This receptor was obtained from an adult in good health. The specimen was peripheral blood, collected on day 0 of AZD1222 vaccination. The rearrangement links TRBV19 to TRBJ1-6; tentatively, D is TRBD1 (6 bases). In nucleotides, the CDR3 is TGTGCCAGTTCCCGGAGACAAGGGGGCTCCTATAATTCACCCCTCCACTTT. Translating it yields CASSRRQGGSYNSPLHF.